The rows below give T cell receptor beta chains drawn from one sample of a study of shared clonotypes between healthy human individuals. TCRdb keeps only in-frame clones here, not all; method: immunoSEQ multiplex PCR. The sample holds some 680,000 clones; around four fifths are singletons and the top ten take 1.5% to 2%. Material for sequencing was memory CD4+ T cells sorted from blood. The source of these receptors is a woman aged 25-40 years in good health. The CDR3 runs from the conserved cysteine through the conserved F or W. Fields, in order: CDR3 length, D gene, clone size, J gene, V gene, CDR3 protein, CDR3 DNA. D genes are given only for firm matches. The size of a clone is reported for some rows only, either as once, few or many, or as a class for expanded clones.

cdr3_length: 13; d_call: TRBD1; clone_size: .; j_call: TRBJ1-1; v_call: TRBV6-6; cdr3_aa: CATQGQPNTEAFF; cdr3_nt: TGTGCCACCCAGGGACAGCCGAACACTGAAGCTTTCTTT
cdr3_length: 14; d_call: TRBD2; clone_size: .; j_call: TRBJ2-7; v_call: TRBV28; cdr3_aa: CASSLVGGRYEQYF; cdr3_nt: TGTGCCAGCAGTTTGGTCGGCGGGAGATACGAGCAGTACTTC
cdr3_length: 13; d_call: .; clone_size: many; j_call: TRBJ2-7; v_call: TRBV5-1; cdr3_aa: CASSLAVGYEQYF; cdr3_nt: TGCGCCAGCAGCTTGGCCGTAGGGTACGAGCAGTACTTC
cdr3_length: 12; d_call: .; clone_size: .; j_call: TRBJ2-1; v_call: TRBV19; cdr3_aa: CASSIGYNEQFF; cdr3_nt: TGTGCCAGTAGTATAGGGTACAATGAGCAGTTCTTC
cdr3_length: 14; d_call: .; clone_size: few; j_call: TRBJ2-7; v_call: TRBV6-1; cdr3_aa: CAGGNAGETYEQYF; cdr3_nt: TGTGCCGGGGGCAACGCGGGAGAAACTTACGAGCAGTACTTC
cdr3_length: 15; d_call: .; clone_size: .; j_call: TRBJ1-1; v_call: TRBV4-1; cdr3_aa: CASSQGHTGNTEAFF; cdr3_nt: TGCGCCAGCAGCCAAGGTCATACGGGAAACACTGAAGCTTTCTTT
cdr3_length: 12; d_call: .; clone_size: .; j_call: TRBJ1-1; v_call: TRBV6-1; cdr3_aa: CASRRGGTEAFF; cdr3_nt: TGTGCCAGCAGGCGGGGGGGCACTGAAGCTTTCTTT
cdr3_length: 16; d_call: .; clone_size: many; j_call: TRBJ2-5; v_call: TRBV12-2; cdr3_aa: CASRFIRVHSEETQYF; cdr3_nt: TGTGCAAGTCGCTTCATCCGAGTACACTCGGAAGAGACCCAGTACTTC
cdr3_length: 17; d_call: .; clone_size: .; j_call: TRBJ2-2; v_call: TRBV5-8; cdr3_aa: CASSLGLATSGTGELFF; cdr3_nt: TGTGCCAGCAGCTTGGGGTTAGCGACCTCGGGGACCGGGGAGCTGTTTTTT
cdr3_length: 13; d_call: TRBD2; clone_size: few; j_call: TRBJ2-7; v_call: TRBV6-1; cdr3_aa: CASSLTSRYEQYF; cdr3_nt: TGTGCCAGCAGTTTGACTAGCCGCTACGAGCAGTACTTC
cdr3_length: 15; d_call: TRBD2; clone_size: .; j_call: TRBJ2-5; v_call: TRBV4-2; cdr3_aa: CASSQATSGRETQYF; cdr3_nt: TGTGCCAGCAGCCAAGCGACTAGCGGGAGGGAGACCCAGTACTTC
cdr3_length: 17; d_call: .; clone_size: .; j_call: TRBJ1-5; v_call: TRBV4-1; cdr3_aa: CASSQGRARLMNQPQHF; cdr3_nt: TGCGCCAGCAGCCAGGGCAGGGCGCGATTAATGAATCAGCCCCAGCATTTT
cdr3_length: 15; d_call: TRBD1; clone_size: .; j_call: TRBJ2-7; v_call: TRBV15; cdr3_aa: CATSERFGTGSEQYF; cdr3_nt: TGTGCCACCAGTGAACGTTTCGGGACAGGATCCGAGCAGTACTTC
cdr3_length: 13; d_call: .; clone_size: few; j_call: TRBJ2-7; v_call: TRBV28; cdr3_aa: CASLNAGTPEQYF; cdr3_nt: TGTGCCAGCCTGAACGCGGGTACCCCCGAGCAGTACTTC
cdr3_length: 14; d_call: TRBD1; clone_size: few; j_call: TRBJ2-1; v_call: TRBV10-1; cdr3_aa: CASSRTGVYNEQFF; cdr3_nt: TGCGCCAGCAGTAGGACAGGGGTTTACAATGAGCAGTTCTTC
cdr3_length: 15; d_call: .; clone_size: .; j_call: TRBJ1-2; v_call: TRBV19; cdr3_aa: CASSLGDPRNYGYTF; cdr3_nt: TGTGCCAGTAGTCTCGGGGATCCTCGCAACTATGGCTACACCTTC
cdr3_length: 15; d_call: .; clone_size: .; j_call: TRBJ1-1; v_call: TRBV28; cdr3_aa: CASRTAQTGNTEAFF; cdr3_nt: TGTGCCAGCAGAACCGCGCAGACTGGGAACACTGAAGCTTTCTTT
cdr3_length: 11; d_call: .; clone_size: few; j_call: TRBJ2-7; v_call: TRBV20-1; cdr3_aa: CSASATDEQYF; cdr3_nt: TGCAGTGCTAGTGCGACTGACGAGCAGTACTTC
cdr3_length: 13; d_call: TRBD1; clone_size: .; j_call: TRBJ2-4; v_call: TRBV28; cdr3_aa: CASSPDRVNIQYF; cdr3_nt: TGTGCCAGCAGTCCGGACAGGGTTAACATTCAGTACTTC
cdr3_length: 14; d_call: .; clone_size: .; j_call: TRBJ2-5; v_call: TRBV7-8; cdr3_aa: CASSSDLASETQYF; cdr3_nt: TGTGCCAGCAGCTCGGACCTAGCGTCAGAGACCCAGTACTTC
cdr3_length: 15; d_call: TRBD1; clone_size: .; j_call: TRBJ2-2; v_call: TRBV5-1; cdr3_aa: CASSFGQGYTGELFF; cdr3_nt: TGCGCCAGCAGCTTCGGACAGGGGTACACCGGGGAGCTGTTTTTT
cdr3_length: 14; d_call: .; clone_size: .; j_call: TRBJ2-3; v_call: TRBV2; cdr3_aa: CASSAVRVTDTQYF; cdr3_nt: TGTGCCAGCAGTGCCGTGAGAGTCACAGATACGCAGTATTTT
cdr3_length: 12; d_call: TRBD1; clone_size: .; j_call: TRBJ1-2; v_call: TRBV27; cdr3_aa: CASSDRGFGYTF; cdr3_nt: TGTGCCTCCTCGGACAGGGGGTTTGGCTACACCTTC
cdr3_length: 15; d_call: TRBD2; clone_size: .; j_call: TRBJ2-7; v_call: TRBV19; cdr3_aa: CASSMSGLAGYEQYF; cdr3_nt: TGTGCCAGTAGTATGTCTGGACTAGCGGGGTACGAGCAGTACTTC
cdr3_length: 14; d_call: .; clone_size: .; j_call: TRBJ2-7; v_call: TRBV6-5; cdr3_aa: CASSLHGPYYEQYF; cdr3_nt: TGTGCCAGCAGTTTACACGGGCCATACTACGAGCAGTACTTC
cdr3_length: 14; d_call: .; clone_size: .; j_call: TRBJ2-1; v_call: TRBV28; cdr3_aa: CASKPQGLHNEQFF; cdr3_nt: TGTGCCAGCAAGCCGCAGGGTCTTCACAATGAGCAGTTCTTC
cdr3_length: 16; d_call: TRBD1; clone_size: once; j_call: TRBJ2-4; v_call: TRBV11-2; cdr3_aa: CASSAGTVRAKNIQYF; cdr3_nt: TGTGCCAGCAGCGCCGGGACAGTGAGAGCCAAAAACATTCAGTACTTC
cdr3_length: 13; d_call: .; clone_size: .; j_call: TRBJ1-3; v_call: TRBV15; cdr3_aa: CATSTPSVNTIYF; cdr3_nt: TGTGCCACCAGCACCCCCTCGGTAAACACCATATATTTT
cdr3_length: 15; d_call: TRBD1; clone_size: .; j_call: TRBJ1-2; v_call: TRBV19; cdr3_aa: CASSDRGAANYGYTF; cdr3_nt: TGTGCCAGTAGTGACAGGGGGGCGGCTAACTATGGCTACACCTTC
cdr3_length: 15; d_call: .; clone_size: .; j_call: TRBJ2-7; v_call: TRBV5-1; cdr3_aa: CASSSDPTSSYEQYF; cdr3_nt: TGCGCCAGCAGCTCGGACCCGACTTCTTCCTACGAGCAGTACTTC
cdr3_length: 15; d_call: .; clone_size: once; j_call: TRBJ1-1; v_call: TRBV28; cdr3_aa: CASNGGGFMNTEAFF; cdr3_nt: TGTGCCAGCAATGGGGGTGGGTTTATGAACACTGAAGCTTTCTTT
cdr3_length: 14; d_call: .; clone_size: .; j_call: TRBJ2-7; v_call: TRBV28; cdr3_aa: CASSIPASSYEQYF; cdr3_nt: TGTGCCAGCAGTATCCCCGCAAGCTCCTACGAGCAGTACTTC
cdr3_length: 16; d_call: TRBD1; clone_size: .; j_call: TRBJ2-7; v_call: TRBV18; cdr3_aa: CASSPNRGSRTGEQYF; cdr3_nt: TGTGCCAGCTCACCGAACAGGGGTTCGCGGACGGGCGAGCAGTACTTC
cdr3_length: 18; d_call: TRBD1; clone_size: .; j_call: TRBJ1-4; v_call: TRBV7-9; cdr3_aa: CASSLNRGQRTTNEKLFF; cdr3_nt: TGTGCCAGCAGCTTAAATCGGGGACAGCGTACAACTAATGAAAAACTGTTTTTT
cdr3_length: 15; d_call: .; clone_size: few; j_call: TRBJ1-1; v_call: TRBV19; cdr3_aa: CASSIVFSENTEAFF; cdr3_nt: TGTGCCAGTAGTATAGTTTTTTCTGAGAACACTGAAGCTTTCTTT
cdr3_length: 18; d_call: TRBD2; clone_size: .; j_call: TRBJ2-2; v_call: TRBV27; cdr3_aa: CASSPRLGVLAGAGELFF; cdr3_nt: TGTGCCAGCAGCCCCCGCCTGGGGGTTCTAGCGGGAGCCGGGGAGCTGTTTTTT
cdr3_length: 12; d_call: .; clone_size: .; j_call: TRBJ2-5; v_call: TRBV7-9; cdr3_aa: CASSLGQETQYF; cdr3_nt: TGTGCCAGCAGCTTGGGGCAAGAGACCCAGTACTTC
cdr3_length: 13; d_call: .; clone_size: .; j_call: TRBJ2-7; v_call: TRBV18; cdr3_aa: CASSPLRGYEQYF; cdr3_nt: TGTGCCAGCTCACCACTAAGGGGCTACGAGCAGTACTTC
cdr3_length: 11; d_call: .; clone_size: few; j_call: TRBJ1-1; v_call: TRBV6-1; cdr3_aa: CASRRGVEAFF; cdr3_nt: TGTGCCAGCAGAAGAGGGGTGGAAGCTTTCTTT
cdr3_length: 15; d_call: .; clone_size: .; j_call: TRBJ2-7; v_call: TRBV25-1; cdr3_aa: CASSPRDSGTYEQYF; cdr3_nt: TGTGCCAGCAGTCCACGGGACTCTGGCACCTACGAGCAGTACTTC
cdr3_length: 15; d_call: .; clone_size: once; j_call: TRBJ2-3; v_call: TRBV6-1; cdr3_aa: CASIDGQPSTDTQYF; cdr3_nt: TGTGCCAGCATTGATGGACAGCCTAGCACAGATACGCAGTATTTT
cdr3_length: 18; d_call: TRBD2; clone_size: .; j_call: TRBJ2-3; v_call: TRBV14; cdr3_aa: CASSPTSGRAGISDTQYF; cdr3_nt: TGTGCCAGCAGCCCAACTAGCGGGAGGGCCGGTATATCAGATACGCAGTATTTT
cdr3_length: 15; d_call: .; clone_size: .; j_call: TRBJ2-7; v_call: TRBV30; cdr3_aa: CAWSGVGRNSYEQYF; cdr3_nt: TGTGCCTGGAGTGGGGTCGGTCGGAACTCCTACGAGCAGTACTTC
cdr3_length: 16; d_call: TRBD2; clone_size: .; j_call: TRBJ2-2; v_call: TRBV7-3; cdr3_aa: CASSFGSGISPGELFF; cdr3_nt: TGTGCCAGCAGCTTTGGGAGCGGGATTAGCCCCGGGGAGCTGTTTTTT